Shown below are 12 T cell receptor beta chains from a single sample sequenced in a study of blood T cell repertoires in COVID-19. TCRdb keeps only in-frame clones here, not all; method: immunoSEQ multiplex PCR. The sample lists tens of thousands of clones, roughly 78% occurring once. Sequencing input: peripheral blood. These TCRs come from a man aged 60 to 69 with active or convalescent COVID-19.

V usage is TRBV30 and J usage is TRBJ2-1; D might be TRBD1 (6 bases). This CDR3 comprises 13 residues. Germline-derived CDR1 and CDR2 are GTSNPN and SVGIG (reference sequence). V dropped 5 bases and J dropped 5 bases, with 13 bases sitting between them. Here the CDR3 DNA reads TGTGCCTGGGCGAGGGGGTTGGACAATGAGCAGTTCTTC. Residues: CAWARGLDNEQFF.

This chain uses TRBV12-3 or TRBV12-4 with TRBJ1-2; 9 bases align to TRBD1. Trimming at V came to 6 bases and at J to 7 bases, leaving 3 bases not matched to a gene. The CDR3 extends over 12 amino acids. CDR3 residues: CASSRQGVGYTF. DNA for the CDR3: TGTGCCAGCAGCCGACAGGGGGTTGGCTACACCTTC.

This chain connects TRBV10-3 to TRBJ2-7; a weak D match, TRBD1 (6 bases). V lost 0 bases and J 2 bases, leaving 8 bases between the germline ends. This CDR3 is built from 14 residues. Per germline, CDR1 ENHRY and CDR2 SYGVKD. CDR3 in DNA: TGTGCCATCAGTGAGTCTCCAGGGGCCTACGAGCAGTACTTC. Translated: CAISESPGAYEQYF.

The chain recombines TRBV27 with TRBJ1-2, with D uncertain. The CDR3 covers 13 residues. CDR1 and CDR2 from the germline V gene are MNHEY and SMNVEV (reference sequence). V was pared by 2 bases and J by 3 bases, with 7 bases between. In nucleotides, the CDR3 is TGTGCCAGCAGTTTAGGCACCTACTATGGCTACACCTTC. Translated: CASSLGTYYGYTF.

This clone was observed a handful of times. The rearrangement links TRBV7-9 to TRBJ1-4; 10 positions agree with TRBD1. The CDR3 consists of 15 residues. Germline values: CDR1 SEHNR, CDR2 FQNEAQ (reference sequence). The junction had 4 bases not matched to a gene; V was cut back by 2 bases and J by 7 bases. CDR3 sequence (DNA): TGTGCCAGCAGCTTACGGACAGGGGGAATTGAAAAACTGTTTTTT. Translation: CASSLRTGGIEKLFF. Full variable domain (remainder filled in from reference TRBV7-9 and TRBJ1-4): DTGVSQNPRHKITKRGQNVTFRCDPISEHNRLYWYRQTLGQGPEFLTYFQNEAQLEKSRLLSDRFSAERPKGSFSTLEIQRTEQGDSAMYLCASSLRTGGIEKLFFGSGTQLSVL.

The gene calls are TRBV24-1 and TRBJ1-5; TRBD1 is a possible D gene (5 bases). This CDR3 spans 13 amino acids. In germline, CDR1 is KGHDR, CDR2 SFDVKD. V lost 5 bases and J lost 7, with 11 bases in between. The CDR3 protein is CATSAFGGQPQHF. The CDR3 nucleotides read TGTGCCACCAGTGCCTTCGGGGGGCAGCCCCAGCATTTT.

This chain joins TRBV12-3 or TRBV12-4 and TRBJ1-1; TRBD1 aligns across 7 bases. This CDR3 region has 12 residues. The V gene end was trimmed by 5 bases and the J gene end by 6 bases; junction bases not matched to a gene: 3. CDR3 in DNA: TGTGCCAGCAGTAGACAGGGCCCTGAAGCTTTCTTT. It is translated as CASSRQGPEAFF.

The table lists this clone with a few counts. The chain combines TRBV9 with TRBJ1-1, with a possible D match to TRBD1 (5 bases). Trimming removed 0 bases from V and 4 bases from J, with 16 bases in between. The CDR3 consists of 16 residues. CDR1 SGDLS and CDR2 YYNGEE come from the germline V gene. The CDR3 loop is CASSVGGGRQSTEAFF. CDR3 bases: TGTGCCAGCAGCGTAGGGGGCGGTAGGCAGAGCACTGAAGCTTTCTTT.

The J gene is TRBJ2-5, the V gene TRBV7-3; TRBD2 agrees at 8 bases. Germline V gene data show CDR1 as SGHTA and CDR2 as FQGTGA. The CDR3 consists of 16 residues. Trimming removed 5 bases from V and 2 bases from J; junction bases left unmatched: 10. The CDR3 spells CASSLSAGENQETQYF. DNA of the CDR3: TGTGCCAGCAGCCTGTCAGCGGGGGAAAATCAAGAGACCCAGTACTTC.

V gene TRBV6-2 or TRBV6-3 combines with J gene TRBJ1-1, with TRBD1 matching 7 bases. Germline CDR1 MNHEY, CDR2 SVGEGT. The ends lost 4 bases at V and 0 bases at J; junction bases unmatched: 17. The CDR3 has 19 residues. The CDR3 region is CASSSREKTRDRLNTEAFF. As DNA, the CDR3 is TGTGCCAGCAGTTCCCGAGAAAAAACCCGGGACAGACTGAACACTGAAGCTTTCTTT.

This clone was seen only a few times. The rearrangement links TRBV9 to TRBJ1-3; D unresolved. V was cut by 6 bases and J by 1 base, with 11 bases left in between. The CDR3 extends over 14 amino acids. Germline assignment: CDR1 SGDLS and CDR2 YYNGEE. The DNA for the CDR3 is TGTGCCAGCACCCCCGGGGTTTCTGGAAACACCATATATTTT. Translated, it gives CASTPGVSGNTIYF.

This chain uses TRBV6-6 with TRBJ2-5; D might be TRBD2 (6 bases). Trimming stripped 7 bases from V and 5 bases from J, with 20 bases between. The CDR3 contains 15 residues. The germline V gene has CDR1 MNHNY and CDR2 SVGAGI (reference sequence). The CDR3 DNA reads as TGTGCCAGCACCGCGGTTGGCGGGGCAGGGGAGACCCAGTACTTC. Protein product: CASTAVGGAGETQYF.